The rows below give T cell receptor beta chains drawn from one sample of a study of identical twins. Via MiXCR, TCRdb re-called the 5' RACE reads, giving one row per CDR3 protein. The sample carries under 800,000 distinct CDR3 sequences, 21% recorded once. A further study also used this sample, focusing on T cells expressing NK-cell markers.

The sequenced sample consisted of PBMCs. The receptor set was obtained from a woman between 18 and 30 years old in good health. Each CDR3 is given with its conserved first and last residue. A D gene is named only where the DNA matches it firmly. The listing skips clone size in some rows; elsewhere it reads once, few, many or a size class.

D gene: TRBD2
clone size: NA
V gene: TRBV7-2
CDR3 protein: CASSAGGDEQFF

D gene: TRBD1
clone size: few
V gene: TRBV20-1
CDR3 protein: CSAETAQGASYEQYF

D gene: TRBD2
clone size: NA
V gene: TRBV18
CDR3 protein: CASSPLGPNAGGNEQFF

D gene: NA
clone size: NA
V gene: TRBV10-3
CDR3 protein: CAISDGGQETQYF

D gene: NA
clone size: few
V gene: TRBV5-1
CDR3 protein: CASSLDASGNTIYF

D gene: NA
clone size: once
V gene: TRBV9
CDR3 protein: CASSPTGWGGETQYF

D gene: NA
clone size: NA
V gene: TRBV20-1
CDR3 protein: CSASRTRGTGELFF

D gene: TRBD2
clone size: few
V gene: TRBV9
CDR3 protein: CASSVGGIYTDTQYF

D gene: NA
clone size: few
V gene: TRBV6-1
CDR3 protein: CASRDRQVGTGELFF

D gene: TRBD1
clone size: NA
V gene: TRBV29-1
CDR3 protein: CSAGRTGAYEQYF